One sample yielded the 25 T cell receptor beta chains listed below, sequenced in a study of shared clonotypes between healthy human individuals. Libraries were prepared by immunoSEQ multiplex PCR; TCRdb keeps only in-frame clonotypes and omits some of them. The sample shows some 1.5 million clones, approximately 98% of them seen only once. The sample comprised naive CD4+ T cells sorted from blood. As for subset: CD45RA+ positively selected. Source of these receptors: a man aged 25-45 years in good health.

This clone is a singleton in its sample. This sample includes further DNA sequences coding for the same CDR3. The chain joins TRBV11-2 to TRBJ2-7; D unclear. Germline V lookup: CDR1 SGHAT, CDR2 FQNNGV. The CDR3 is 14 residues long. The V and J ends lost 5 bases and 2 bases respectively, with 13 bases between them. CDR3 bases: TGTGCCAGCAGCCGTGGAACTCTGACCTACGAGCAGTACTTC. Its translation is CASSRGTLTYEQYF.

V gene TRBV29-1 combines with J gene TRBJ1-2; D ambiguous. Trimming cost V 7 bases and J 0 bases, with 9 bases left between them. The length of the CDR3 is 12 residues. CDR1 SQVTM and CDR2 ANQGSEA come from the germline V gene. The CDR3 region is CSGVRSNYGYTF. CDR3 DNA: TGCAGCGGTGTACGATCTAACTATGGCTACACCTTC.

The chain has TRBV7-9 and TRBJ1-1; D gene unclear. V was clipped by 7 bases and J by 3 bases, with 15 bases between them. CDR1 SEHNR and CDR2 FQNEAQ come from the germline V gene (reference sequence). The CDR3 runs 14 residues. This CDR3 is CASTRAGVDTEAFF. In DNA form, the CDR3 reads TGTGCCAGCACCCGAGCTGGGGTAGACACTGAAGCTTTCTTT. Based on the CDR3 plus reference TRBV7-9 and TRBJ1-1, the full variable domain is DTGVSQNPRHKITKRGQNVTFRCDPISEHNRLYWYRQTLGQGPEFLTYFQNEAQLEKSRLLSDRFSAERPKGSFSTLEIQRTEQGDSAMYLCASTRAGVDTEAFFGQGTRLTVV.

The chain couples TRBV11-3 to TRBJ1-1; TRBD1 is a possible D gene (6 bases). Trimming took 2 bases from V and 7 from J, leaving 11 bases between them. Per germline, CDR1 SGHNT and CDR2 YENEEA. The CDR3 has 13 amino acids. CDR3 DNA sequence: TGTGCCAGCAGCTTATTACAGGGTGTTGAAGCTTTCTTT. As protein: CASSLLQGVEAFF. The variable domain in full, with the rest retrieved from reference TRBV11-3 and TRBJ1-1, is EAGVVQSPRYKIIEKKQPVAFWCNPISGHNTLYWYLQNLGQGPELLIRYENEEAVDDSQLPKDRFSAERLKGVDSTLKIQPAELGDSAVYLCASSLLQGVEAFFGQGTRLTVV.

The chain couples TRBV4-1 to TRBJ1-5; possible D gene TRBD1, 6 bases. V lost 5 bases and J 9 bases, leaving 17 bases between the germline ends. The germline CDR1 and CDR2 sequences are MGHRA and YSYEKL. The CDR3 runs to 14 residues. The chain's CDR3 is CASSKRIGGRPQHF. The CDR3 bases are TGCGCCAGCAGCAAAAGGATCGGGGGCCGGCCCCAGCATTTT.

This chain connects TRBV7-9 to TRBJ2-5, with D perhaps TRBD1 (6 bases). CDR1 is SEHNR, CDR2 FQNEAQ, per germline (reference sequence). This CDR3 is built from 15 residues. The ends were cut back, 2 bases at V and 6 bases at J, with 16 bases in the middle. The CDR3 sequence is CASSLRTGTGKTQYF. CDR3 bases: TGTGCCAGCAGCTTAAGAACAGGGACCGGGAAGACCCAGTACTTC.

The chain recombines TRBV25-1 with TRBJ2-7; TRBD1 matches 9 bases. The CDR3 sequence is 14 residues long. Germline-derived CDR1 and CDR2 are MGHDK and SYGVNS. Trimming cost V 4 bases and J 4 bases; bases outside gene matches: 5. The chain's CDR3 is CASSANRGPYEQYF. The CDR3 DNA is TGTGCCAGCAGTGCGAACAGGGGGCCGTACGAGCAGTACTTC.

The chain links TRBV13 to TRBJ2-1, with 12 bases aligning to TRBD2. Germline V gives CDR1 PRHDT, CDR2 FYEKMQ (reference sequence). The CDR3 has 14 amino acids. Trimming removed 4 bases from V and 6 bases from J; junction bases left unmatched: 1. This CDR3 reads CASSSTSGSNEQFF. The CDR3 nucleotides are TGTGCCAGCAGCTCGACTAGCGGGAGCAATGAGCAGTTCTTC.

The chain has TRBV6-1 and TRBJ2-1; 7 bases are shared with TRBD1. CDR1 and CDR2 from the germline V gene are MNHNS and SASEGT. This CDR3 comprises 14 residues. J lost 4 bases, V lost 7 bases, and 7 bases had no gene match. The CDR3 region has the DNA TGTGCCAGCACCCCGGGACAGTATTACAATGAGCAGTTCTTC. It codes for CASTPGQYYNEQFF.

A single count supports this clone. The V gene is TRBV20-1, the J gene TRBJ2-5, with 7 bases that match TRBD2. The junction had 5 bases not matched to a gene; V was cut back by 3 bases and J by 10 bases. CDR1 is DFQATT, CDR2 SNEGSKA, per germline (reference sequence). CDR3 length: 11 residues. This CDR3 is CSARPGRSQYF. In DNA, the CDR3 is TGCAGTGCTAGGCCCGGGAGGAGCCAGTACTTC.

The chain joins TRBV6-4 to TRBJ2-1; D is perhaps TRBD2 (6 bases). The V gene lost 5 bases and the J gene lost 6 bases, with 17 bases spanning the gap. The CDR3 loop spans 15 amino acids. The germline V gene has CDR1 MRHNA and CDR2 SNTAGT. The CDR3 loop reads CASSPTGRRGNEQFF. In DNA form, the CDR3 reads TGTGCCAGCAGTCCCACCGGGCGGAGGGGCAATGAGCAGTTCTTC.

This clone was seen only once. This chain connects TRBV5-1 to TRBJ1-4, with D hard to call. The CDR3 has 20 amino acids. Between the trimmed V and J ends, which lost 1 base and 8 bases, there was a span of 30 bases. Germline loops: CDR1 SGHRS, CDR2 YFSETQ. In DNA, the CDR3 is TGCGCCAGCAGCTTGAAGAGTTCCCCCCGCCGTACAGACGTGAGGGAAAAACTGTTTTTT. As protein: CASSLKSSPRRTDVREKLFF.

V usage is TRBV14 and J usage is TRBJ1-1; D uncertain. The CDR3 contains 17 residues. V dropped 0 bases and J dropped 1 base, with 15 bases sitting between them. CDR1 SGHDN and CDR2 FVKESK come from the germline V gene. CDR3 in DNA: TGTGCCAGCAGCCAAGATCGCGGGGTACATGGGAACACTGAAGCTTTCTTT. Protein product: CASSQDRGVHGNTEAFF.

The genes are TRBV7-9 and TRBJ1-5; perhaps TRBD1 as D (5 bases). Looked up from germline, CDR1 is SEHNR and CDR2 is FQNEAQ (reference sequence). This CDR3 contains 14 residues. V gave up 6 bases and J gave up 4 bases, with 13 bases separating them. The CDR3 DNA reads TGTGCCAGCAGTCAAGGTGGGGGTAATCAGCCCCAGCATTTT. Its translation is CASSQGGGNQPQHF.

The V gene is TRBV5-1, the J gene TRBJ2-1; 14 nucleotides line up with TRBD2. V lost 3 bases to trimming and J lost 15 bases; unmatched junction nucleotides: 5. The CDR3 contains 13 residues. CDR1 SGHRS and CDR2 YFSETQ come from the germline V gene. The CDR3 bases are TGCGCCAGCAGCTCAGGACTAGCGGGAGGCTGGTTCTTC. It specifies CASSSGLAGGWFF.

Comments on this clone: The sample holds other DNA sequences that translate to the same CDR3. The chain carries TRBV18 and TRBJ2-7; D not certain. Trimming shortened V by 3 bases and J by 4 bases, and 13 bases separated the two germline ends. CDR3 length equals 14 residues. CDR1 is KGHSH, CDR2 LQKENI, per germline. The CDR3: CASSPTRSSYEQYF. In DNA, the CDR3 is TGTGCCAGCTCACCTACACGGAGTTCGTACGAGCAGTACTTC.

The chain joins TRBV12-5 to TRBJ1-1, with D unresolved. Trimming cost V 5 bases and J 4 bases, with 8 bases left between them. Germline V CDR1 and CDR2: LGHNT, FRNRAP. The CDR3 consists of 12 residues. The CDR3 spells CASGTATTEAFF. The CDR3 nucleotides read TGTGCTAGTGGTACCGCGACCACTGAAGCTTTCTTT.

V and J are TRBV5-1 and TRBJ2-6, with 9 bases lining up with TRBD1. Germline values: CDR1 SGHRS, CDR2 YFSETQ. V lost 4 bases to trimming and J lost 2 bases; unmatched junction nucleotides: 10. The CDR3 runs to 18 residues. CDR3 nucleotides: TGCGCCAGCAGCCCCATGGGACAGGGAACCCCTGGGGCCAACGTCCTGACTTTC. Encoded protein: CASSPMGQGTPGANVLTF.

Concerning this clone: Other DNA sequences in the same sample also yield this CDR3. This chain uses TRBV28 with TRBJ2-7; 7 bases line up with TRBD1. CDR1 is MDHEN and CDR2 is SYDVKM in the germline V gene. V dropped 6 bases and J dropped 4; count of bases not matched to a gene: 9. There are 14 residues in the CDR3. CDR3 nucleotide sequence: TGTGCCAGCAGGCCCCCGGGACAGCTATACGAGCAGTACTTC. Its protein product is CASRPPGQLYEQYF. Based on the CDR3 plus reference TRBV28 and TRBJ2-7, the full variable domain is DVKVTQSSRYLVKRTGEKVFLECVQDMDHENMFWYRQDPGLGLRLIYFSYDVKMKEKGDIPEGYSVSREKKERFSLILESASTNQTSMYLCASRPPGQLYEQYFGPGTRLTVT.

The chain has TRBV5-1 and TRBJ2-3, with 7 bases aligning to TRBD1. The CDR3 spans 15 residues. Germline CDR1 and CDR2: SGHRS and YFSETQ. V trimming: 0 bases; J trimming: 5 bases; junction bases outside the gene matches: 6. The CDR3 nucleotides are TGCGCCAGCAGCTTGGGCGACAGGGATGAAGATACGCAGTATTTT. It translates to CASSLGDRDEDTQYF.

The chain employs TRBV7-2 and TRBJ2-3; D is ambiguous. The CDR3 contains 15 residues. Per the germline V gene, CDR1 is SGHTA and CDR2 is FQGNSA. Trimming pared 1 base from V and 5 bases from J, leaving 13 bases between. The CDR3 DNA reads as TGTGCCAGCAGCTTAGAGGTGGGCCGGAGAGATACGCAGTATTTT. It specifies CASSLEVGRRDTQYF.

Turning to this clone: This specimen includes other DNA sequences encoding the same CDR3. The chain carries TRBV18 and TRBJ1-3, with unresolved D. Trimming removed 3 bases from V and 2 bases from J, with 8 bases in between. Germline V gene lookup returns CDR1 KGHSH and CDR2 LQKENI. CDR3 length equals 14 residues. This CDR3 is CASSPPNPGNTIYF. CDR3 in DNA: TGTGCCAGCTCACCTCCGAACCCTGGAAACACCATATATTTT.

This chain joins TRBV28 and TRBJ2-7, with D perhaps TRBD1 or TRBD2 (5 bases each). The CDR3 consists of 15 residues. Germline assignment: CDR1 MDHEN and CDR2 SYDVKM. V lost 7 bases and J lost 5, with 21 bases in between. CDR3 protein: CASKVGGVTRHEQYF. CDR3 DNA: TGTGCCAGCAAAGTTGGGGGAGTAACTCGCCACGAGCAGTACTTC.

This chain joins TRBV18 and TRBJ2-5; TRBD2 matches 8 bases. V was clipped by 2 bases and J by 3 bases; unmatched bases: 8. CDR3 length: 16 residues. Germline V gene data show CDR1 as KGHSH and CDR2 as LQKENI. The CDR3 spells CASSPLAAGGEETQYF. Here the CDR3 DNA reads TGTGCCAGCTCACCATTGGCGGCCGGGGGGGAAGAGACCCAGTACTTC.

The rearrangement uses TRBV5-1 and TRBJ2-3; D unresolved. The CDR3 is 15 amino acids. Trimming removed 3 bases from V and 2 bases from J, with 13 bases in between. The germline V gene encodes CDR1 SGHRS and CDR2 YFSETQ. In DNA, the CDR3 is TGCGCCAGCAGCTCCGTGGTATTAAACACAGATACGCAGTATTTT. Its protein is CASSSVVLNTDTQYF.